This TCR beta chain originates from a study of Ad26.COV2.S vaccination and SARS-CoV-2 variants. The treatment here: 15 to 20 received Ad26.COV2.S at low or high dose, single or two shots; roughly five received placebo; per-sample allocation not given. The samples were gathered on day 63 after the first injection of vaccine or placebo. The CDR3 sequence is 17 residues long. After removal of 4 bases from V and 4 bases from J, the junction contained 12 bases not matched to a gene. The germline V gene has CDR1 SEHNR and CDR2 FQNEAQ (reference sequence). With respect to this clone: The antigen is unknown.

Study conclusions and caveats: Assessments of TCR breadth and depth may have underestimated the total T cell responses.

Only in-frame clones appear in the TCRdb table, and some are missing; sequencing was by immunoSEQ multiplex PCR. Of 250,000 or so clones listed, around 88% are singletons. The chain combines TRBV7-9 with TRBJ2-5, with TRBD1 identical over 10 bases. The sequence was collected from a person between 18 and 65 years old who received the Ad26.COV2.S COVID-19 vaccine or a placebo. Material: peripheral blood, obtained in a trial of Ad26.COV2.S vaccine versus placebo. The CDR3 DNA reads as TGTGCCAGCAGCTCTTGGCCCCGGGACAGGGGTTCAGAGACCCAGTACTTC. Its translation: CASSSWPRDRGSETQYF.